Listed here is a single T cell receptor (beta chain). Its antigen is as yet unknown. This sample was included in a study of T cell responses to AZD1222 COVID-19 vaccine. Profiling relied on immunoSEQ multiplex PCR, and the TCRdb table lists in-frame clones only, not all of them. The repertoire holds over 150,000 clones, about 87% seen once, with roughly 6.5% in the top ten. The CDR3 contains 15 residues. Germline lookup yields CDR1 SGHTA and CDR2 FQGNSA. With 2 bases clipped from V and 0 bases from J, the junction kept 4 bases outside the gene matches. General study findings and limits: Nearly half of spike-specific TCRs reportedly go after variant regions that carry no mutations.

The starting material was peripheral blood, obtained on day 0 of AZD1222 vaccination. V usage is TRBV7-2 and J usage is TRBJ2-7; TRBD1 matches at 7 bases. This receptor was identified in an adult in good health. DNA of the CDR3: TGTGCCAGCAGCTTAACCGGGACAGTCTCCTACGAGCAGTACTTC. It specifies CASSLTGTVSYEQYF.